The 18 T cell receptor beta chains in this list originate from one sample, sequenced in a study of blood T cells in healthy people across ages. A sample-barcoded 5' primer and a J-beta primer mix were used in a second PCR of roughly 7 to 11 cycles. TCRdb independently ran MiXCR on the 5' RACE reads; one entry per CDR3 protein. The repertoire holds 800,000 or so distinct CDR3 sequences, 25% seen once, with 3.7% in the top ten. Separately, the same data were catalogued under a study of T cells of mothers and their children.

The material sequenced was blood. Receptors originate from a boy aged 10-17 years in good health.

CDR3 amino acids: CASDRDGGETQYF. The CDR3 DNA sequence: TGTGCCAGCGACCGGGATGGGGGGGAGACCCAGTACTTC. This chain connects TRBV2 to TRBJ2-5, with D possibly TRBD2 on 6 matching bases. The CDR3 contains 13 residues. Germline CDR1 is SNHLY and CDR2 is FYNNEI. Trimming took off 8 bases at V and 5 bases at J, with 15 bases between the two ends.

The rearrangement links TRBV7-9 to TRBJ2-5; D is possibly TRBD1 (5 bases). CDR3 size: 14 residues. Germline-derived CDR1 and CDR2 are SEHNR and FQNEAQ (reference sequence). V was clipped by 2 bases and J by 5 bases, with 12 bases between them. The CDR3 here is CASSLFREGETQYF. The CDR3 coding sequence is TGTGCCAGCAGCTTATTCAGGGAAGGGGAGACCCAGTACTTC.

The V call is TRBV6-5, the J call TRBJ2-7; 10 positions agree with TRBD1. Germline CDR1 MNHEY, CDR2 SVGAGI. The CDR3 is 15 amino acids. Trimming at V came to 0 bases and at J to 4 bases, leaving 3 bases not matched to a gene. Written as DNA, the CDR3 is TGTGCCAGCAGTTACTCCTCGGACAGGGGGTACGAGCAGTACTTC. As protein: CASSYSSDRGYEQYF.

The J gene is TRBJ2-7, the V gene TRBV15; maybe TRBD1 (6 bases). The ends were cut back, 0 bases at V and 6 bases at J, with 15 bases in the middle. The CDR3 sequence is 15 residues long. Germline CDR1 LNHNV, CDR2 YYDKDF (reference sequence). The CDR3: CATSRDGTGYREQYF. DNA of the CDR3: TGTGCCACCAGCAGAGATGGCACAGGGTATCGCGAGCAGTACTTC.

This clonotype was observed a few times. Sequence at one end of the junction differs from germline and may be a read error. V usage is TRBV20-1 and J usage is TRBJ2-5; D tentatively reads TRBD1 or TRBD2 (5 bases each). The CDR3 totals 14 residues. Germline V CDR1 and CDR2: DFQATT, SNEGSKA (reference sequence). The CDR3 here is CSARGTVKQETQCF. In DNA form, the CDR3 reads TGCAGTGCTAGGGGGACGGTCAAACAAGAGACCCAGTGCTTC.

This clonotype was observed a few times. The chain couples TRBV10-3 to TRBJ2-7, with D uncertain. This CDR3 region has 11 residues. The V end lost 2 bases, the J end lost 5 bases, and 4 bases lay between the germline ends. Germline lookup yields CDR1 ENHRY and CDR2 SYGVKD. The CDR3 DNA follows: TGTGCCATCAGTGAGACTAACGAGCAGTACTTC. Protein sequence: CAISETNEQYF.

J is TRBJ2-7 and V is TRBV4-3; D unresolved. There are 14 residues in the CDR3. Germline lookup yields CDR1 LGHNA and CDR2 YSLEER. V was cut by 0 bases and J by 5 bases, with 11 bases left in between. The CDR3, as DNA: TGCGCCAGCAGCCAAGATATAGGGTCCCACGAGCAGTACTTC. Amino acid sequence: CASSQDIGSHEQYF.

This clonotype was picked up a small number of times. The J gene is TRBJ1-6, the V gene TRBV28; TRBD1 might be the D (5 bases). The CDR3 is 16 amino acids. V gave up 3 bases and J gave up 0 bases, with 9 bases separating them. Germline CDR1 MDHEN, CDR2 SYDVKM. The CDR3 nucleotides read TGTGCCAGCAGTTTCGGGGGAAGCTCCTATAATTCACCCCTCCACTTT. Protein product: CASSFGGSSYNSPLHF.

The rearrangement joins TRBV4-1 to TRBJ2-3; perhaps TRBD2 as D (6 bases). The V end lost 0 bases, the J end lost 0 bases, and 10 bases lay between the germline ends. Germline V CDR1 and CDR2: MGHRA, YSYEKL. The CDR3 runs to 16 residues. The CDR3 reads CASSQDGSGSTDTQYF. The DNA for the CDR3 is TGCGCCAGCAGCCAAGATGGGAGCGGGAGCACAGATACGCAGTATTTT.

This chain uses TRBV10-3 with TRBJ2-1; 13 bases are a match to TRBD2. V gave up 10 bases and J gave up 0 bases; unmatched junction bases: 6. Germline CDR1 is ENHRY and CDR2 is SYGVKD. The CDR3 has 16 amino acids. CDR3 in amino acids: CATHGTSGTSYNEQFF. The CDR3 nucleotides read TGTGCCACGCACGGGACTAGCGGGACCTCCTACAATGAGCAGTTCTTC.

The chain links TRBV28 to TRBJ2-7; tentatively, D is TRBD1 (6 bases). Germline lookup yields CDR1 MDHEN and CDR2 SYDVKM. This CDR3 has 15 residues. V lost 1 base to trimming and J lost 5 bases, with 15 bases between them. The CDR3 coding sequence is TGTGCCAGCAGTTTATTGCTCCAGGGGCGACACGAGCAGTACTTC. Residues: CASSLLLQGRHEQYF.

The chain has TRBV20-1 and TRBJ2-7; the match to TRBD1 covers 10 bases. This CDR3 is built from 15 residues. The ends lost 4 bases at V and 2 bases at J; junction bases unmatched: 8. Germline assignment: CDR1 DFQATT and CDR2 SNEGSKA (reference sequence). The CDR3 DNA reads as TGCAGTGCTAAGGGTCTTGGACAGGGGGCCTACGAGCAGTACTTC. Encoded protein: CSAKGLGQGAYEQYF.

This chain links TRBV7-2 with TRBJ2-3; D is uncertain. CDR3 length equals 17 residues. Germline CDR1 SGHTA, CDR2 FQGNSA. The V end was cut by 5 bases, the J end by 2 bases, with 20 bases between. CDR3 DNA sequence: TGTGCCAGCAGCCTCCGTCCGGGCACCACGTCCACAGATACGCAGTATTTT. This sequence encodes CASSLRPGTTSTDTQYF.

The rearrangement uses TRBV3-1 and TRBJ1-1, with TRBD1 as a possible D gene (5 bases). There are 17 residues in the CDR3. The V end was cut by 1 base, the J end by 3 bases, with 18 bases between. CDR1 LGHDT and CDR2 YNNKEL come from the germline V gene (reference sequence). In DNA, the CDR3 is TGTGCCAGCAGCCAAGTTTCGGGGGTGGACGTCCACACTGAAGCTTTCTTT. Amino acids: CASSQVSGVDVHTEAFF.

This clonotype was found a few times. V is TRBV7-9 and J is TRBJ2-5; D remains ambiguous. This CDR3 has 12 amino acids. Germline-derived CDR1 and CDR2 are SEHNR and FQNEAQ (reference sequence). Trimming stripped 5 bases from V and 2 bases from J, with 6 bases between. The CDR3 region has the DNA TGTGCCAGCAGCATGTTACAAGAGACCCAGTACTTC. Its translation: CASSMLQETQYF. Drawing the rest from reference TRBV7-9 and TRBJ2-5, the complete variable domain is DTGVSQNPRHKITKRGQNVTFRCDPISEHNRLYWYRQTLGQGPEFLTYFQNEAQLEKSRLLSDRFSAERPKGSFSTLEIQRTEQGDSAMYLCASSMLQETQYFGPGTRLLVL.

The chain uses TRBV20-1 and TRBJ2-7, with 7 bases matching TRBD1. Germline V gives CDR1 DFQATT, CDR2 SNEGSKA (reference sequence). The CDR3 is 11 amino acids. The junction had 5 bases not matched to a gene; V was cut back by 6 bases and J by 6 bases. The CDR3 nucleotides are TGCAGTGCCAGACAGGGTGCCGAGCAGTACTTC. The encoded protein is CSARQGAEQYF.

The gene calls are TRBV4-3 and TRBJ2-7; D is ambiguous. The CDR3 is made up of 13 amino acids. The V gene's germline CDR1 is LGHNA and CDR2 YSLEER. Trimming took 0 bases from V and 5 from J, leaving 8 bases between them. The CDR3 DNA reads TGCGCCAGCAGCCAAGATTTCTCGGACGAGCAGTACTTC. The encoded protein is CASSQDFSDEQYF.

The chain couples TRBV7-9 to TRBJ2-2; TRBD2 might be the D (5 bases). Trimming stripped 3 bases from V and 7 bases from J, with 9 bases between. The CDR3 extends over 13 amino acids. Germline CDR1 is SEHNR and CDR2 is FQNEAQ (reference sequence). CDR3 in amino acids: CASSFYSVGELFF. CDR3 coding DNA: TGTGCCAGCAGCTTCTATAGCGTCGGGGAGCTGTTTTTT.